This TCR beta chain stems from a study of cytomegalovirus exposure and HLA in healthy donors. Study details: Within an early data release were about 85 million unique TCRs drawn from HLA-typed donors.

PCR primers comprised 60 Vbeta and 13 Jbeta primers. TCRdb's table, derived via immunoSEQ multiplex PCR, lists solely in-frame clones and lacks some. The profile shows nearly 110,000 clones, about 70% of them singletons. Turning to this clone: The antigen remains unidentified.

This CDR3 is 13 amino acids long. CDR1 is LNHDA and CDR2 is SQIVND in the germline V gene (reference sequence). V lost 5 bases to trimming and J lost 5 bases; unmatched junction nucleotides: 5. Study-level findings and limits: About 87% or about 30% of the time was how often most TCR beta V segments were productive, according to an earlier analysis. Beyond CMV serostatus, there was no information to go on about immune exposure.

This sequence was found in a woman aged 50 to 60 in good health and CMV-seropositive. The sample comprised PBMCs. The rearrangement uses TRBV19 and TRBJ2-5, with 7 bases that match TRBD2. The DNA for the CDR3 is TGTGCCAGTAGTCTAGCGGCGGAGGAGACCCAGTACTTC. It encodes CASSLAAEETQYF.